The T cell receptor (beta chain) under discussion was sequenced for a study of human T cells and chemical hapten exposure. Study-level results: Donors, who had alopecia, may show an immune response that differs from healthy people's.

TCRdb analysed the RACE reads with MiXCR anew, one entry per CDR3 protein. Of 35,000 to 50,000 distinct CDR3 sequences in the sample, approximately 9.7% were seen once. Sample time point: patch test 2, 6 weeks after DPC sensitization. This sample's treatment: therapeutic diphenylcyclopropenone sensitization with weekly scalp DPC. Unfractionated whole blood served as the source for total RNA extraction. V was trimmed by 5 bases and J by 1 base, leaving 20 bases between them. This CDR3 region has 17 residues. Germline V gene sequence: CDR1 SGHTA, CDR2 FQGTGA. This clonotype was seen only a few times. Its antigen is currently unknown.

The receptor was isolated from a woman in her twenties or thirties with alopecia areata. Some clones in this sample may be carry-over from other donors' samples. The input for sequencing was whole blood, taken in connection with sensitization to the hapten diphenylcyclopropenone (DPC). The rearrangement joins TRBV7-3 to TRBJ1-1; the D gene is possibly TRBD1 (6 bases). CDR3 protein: CASSPGQGITGNTEAFF. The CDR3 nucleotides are TGTGCCAGCAGCCCGGGGCAGGGGATAACCGGGAACACTGAAGCTTTCTTT. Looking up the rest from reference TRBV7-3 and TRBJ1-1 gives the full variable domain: GAGVSQTPSNKVTEKGKYVELRCDPISGHTALYWYRQSLGQGPEFLIYFQGTGAADDSGLPNDRFFAVRPEGSVSTLKIQRTERGDSAVYLCASSPGQGITGNTEAFFGQGTRLTVV.